A selection of T cell receptor beta chains follows, all from one sample in a study of T cells in tumors after PD-1 blockade. Generated by immunoSEQ multiplex PCR, the TCRdb table keeps only in-frame clones and is missing some. This sample has about 47,000 clones; 79% occur once, and the top ten carry 7.5% to 9.5%. The sequences come from PBMCs, collected before anti-PD-1 therapy. The receptors come from a human donor with advanced basal cell or squamous cell carcinoma (not recorded which). Both conserved end residues are part of each CDR3. The order of the fields is clone size, J gene, D gene, V gene, CDR3 DNA, CDR3 protein. A D gene is named only where the DNA matches it firmly. The size of a clone is reported for some rows only, either as once, few or many, or as a class for expanded clones.

medium-sized	TRBJ2-7	-	TRBV28	TGTGCCAGCCAGTTCAGAGAAGTCGAGCAGTACTTC	CASQFREVEQYF
few	TRBJ2-1	-	TRBV19	TGTGCCAGTAGTATAAATTCCGACAAGTACAATGAGCAGTTCTTC	CASSINSDKYNEQFF
few	TRBJ1-4	-	TRBV15	TGTGCCACCAGCAGAGATACCCCCACTGCAACTAATGAAAAACTGTTTTTT	CATSRDTPTATNEKLFF
-	TRBJ2-2	-	TRBV5-4	TGTGCCAGCAGCTTGGAGGTAGTCCGGGAGCTGTTTTTT	CASSLEVVRELFF
-	TRBJ2-5	-	TRBV9	TGTGCCAGCAGCGTAGCGCCAGAAGCGACCCAGTACTTC	CASSVAPEATQYF
-	TRBJ2-3	TRBD1	TRBV24-1	TGTGCCACCGCCCCCCCCGGGACAGGGGCCAGAGATACGCAGTATTTT	CATAPPGTGARDTQYF
-	TRBJ1-2	-	TRBV4-1	TGCGCCAGCAGCCAAGCCGGGCAGGCGCGGGGCTACACCTTC	CASSQAGQARGYTF
-	TRBJ1-1	TRBD1	TRBV5-1	TGCGCCAGCAGCTTGGGACAGGGGGCTGTCACTGAAGCTTTCTTT	CASSLGQGAVTEAFF
few	TRBJ2-1	TRBD1	TRBV10-2	TGCGCCAGCAGTGGGACAGGGGCTAGTGAGCAGTTCTTC	CASSGTGASEQFF
-	TRBJ1-5	-	TRBV5-1	TGCGCCAGCAGCTTGGGTCCAGGGGAGGTTCAGCCCCAGCATTTT	CASSLGPGEVQPQHF
-	TRBJ1-1	-	TRBV5-1	TGCGCCAGCAGCCTGGAGGGGGGTGCGAACACTGAAGCTTTCTTT	CASSLEGGANTEAFF
-	TRBJ1-1	TRBD1	TRBV11-3	TGTGCCAGCAGCATTGGACAGGGGGACGACACTGAAGCTTTCTTT	CASSIGQGDDTEAFF
-	TRBJ2-2	-	TRBV14	TGTGCCAGCAGCCACGGGGGCAGGGCCACCGGGGAGCTGTTTTTT	CASSHGGRATGELFF
few	TRBJ1-4	TRBD1	TRBV7-2	TGTGCCAGCAGCTTTGACAGGGGAGGTAATGAAAAACTGTTTTTT	CASSFDRGGNEKLFF
-	TRBJ2-3	-	TRBV4-2	TGTGCCAGCAGCCAACGGGACTGGGGCACAGATACGCAGTATTTT	CASSQRDWGTDTQYF
-	TRBJ2-7	TRBD1	TRBV5-1	TGCGCCAGCAGCTCGGACAGGGGCCACGAGCAGTACTTC	CASSSDRGHEQYF
-	TRBJ2-1	-	TRBV2	TGTGCCAGCAGTGAAAGACTTCGCTCCTACAATGAGCAGTTCTTC	CASSERLRSYNEQFF
-	TRBJ2-2	-	TRBV10-2	TGCGCCAGCAAGTCCACCGTCACCGGGGAGCTGTTTTTT	CASKSTVTGELFF
-	TRBJ1-1	-	TRBV4-1	TGCGCCAGCAGCGCAACAGGTGAAGCTTTCTTT	CASSATGEAFF
-	TRBJ1-1	TRBD1	TRBV9	TGTGCCAGCAGCGTCCCCCCAGACAGGGAGTATGAAGCTTTCTTT	CASSVPPDREYEAFF
-	TRBJ1-4	-	TRBV10-3	TGTGCCATCAGTGAGACATCGAGGAGGGCAGAAAAACTGTTTTTT	CAISETSRRAEKLFF
-	TRBJ2-3	-	TRBV2	TGTGCCAGCAGTGAGAGGACGGGGGCGGGGGATACGCAGTATTTT	CASSERTGAGDTQYF
-	TRBJ1-1	-	TRBV7-6	TGTGCCAGTCGACAGGACCCGAACACTGAAGCTTTCTTT	CASRQDPNTEAFF
-	TRBJ1-5	-	TRBV10-3	TGTGCCATCAGTGAGGGCAGCAATCAGCCCCAGCATTTT	CAISEGSNQPQHF
few	TRBJ1-2	-	TRBV4-2	TGTGCCAGCAGCCAAGATTGGACGATACAGGGTGGTAACTATGGCTACACCTTC	CASSQDWTIQGGNYGYTF
-	TRBJ2-5	-	TRBV5-6	TGTGCCAGCAGCCAAGACGACAGCGAACAAGAGACCCAGTACTTC	CASSQDDSEQETQYF
-	TRBJ1-4	-	TRBV5-1	TGCGCCAGCAGCGCGGCTCCTGGTAGAAATGAAAAACTGTTTTTT	CASSAAPGRNEKLFF
-	TRBJ2-3	TRBD1	TRBV3-1/TRBV3-2	TGTGCCAGCAGCCCCGGACAGGGTCCAGATACGCAGTATTTT	CASSPGQGPDTQYF
-	TRBJ1-1	TRBD1	TRBV5-1	TGCGCCAGCAGCTTTGGGGGACAGACTGAAGCTTTCTTT	CASSFGGQTEAFF
-	TRBJ2-2	TRBD2	TRBV7-7	TGTGCCAGCAGCTTAAAAACTAGCGGGAGGGCCTCCCCCCCGGAGCTGTTTTTT	CASSLKTSGRASPPELFF
-	TRBJ1-5	-	TRBV7-2	TGTGCCAGCAGCTTAAGGGCAACGCAACGCAATCAGCCCCAGCATTTT	CASSLRATQRNQPQHF
-	TRBJ2-5	-	TRBV15	TGTGCCACCAGCAGAGGGGGGGAAAGAGAGACCCAGTACTTC	CATSRGGERETQYF
-	TRBJ2-7	TRBD1	TRBV9	TGTGCCAGCAGCTCAGGGACAGGGGGCTACGAGCAGTACTTC	CASSSGTGGYEQYF
-	TRBJ1-5	-	TRBV25-1	TGTGCCAGCCGGACCGAGAATCAGCCCCAGCATTTT	CASRTENQPQHF
-	TRBJ2-4	-	TRBV9	TGTGCCAGCGGGCGGGGAGGATCGGACATTCAGTACTTC	CASGRGGSDIQYF
-	TRBJ1-1	-	TRBV28	TGTGCCAGCAGCTCCCCAGGGGAGGCCTTCGTTAAGGGTACTGAAGCTTTCTTT	CASSSPGEAFVKGTEAFF
-	TRBJ1-2	-	TRBV5-1	TGCGCCAGCAGCTTGAGAGGGGATGGCTACACCTTC	CASSLRGDGYTF
-	TRBJ1-3	-	TRBV6-6	TGTGCCAGCGAAAGGGGGAGTGGAAACACCATATATTTT	CASERGSGNTIYF
-	TRBJ1-6	-	TRBV27	TGTGCCAGCAGTACCAGCGGTTCACCCCTCCACTTT	CASSTSGSPLHF
-	TRBJ1-4	-	TRBV5-6	TGTGCCAGCAGCTTGGGTATGGGACACTCTAATGAAAAACTGTTTTTT	CASSLGMGHSNEKLFF
-	TRBJ2-5	-	TRBV12-3/TRBV12-4	TGTGCCAGCAGTTTGGGTATAGGGGGGACCCAGTACTTC	CASSLGIGGTQYF
once	TRBJ1-1	-	TRBV4-1	TGCGCCAGCAGCCAGCCATCGACGCCGGTTAACACTGAAGCTTTCTTT	CASSQPSTPVNTEAFF
-	TRBJ2-1	TRBD1	TRBV5-1	TGCGCCAGCAGCCTTGGTCGGGACAGGGGGAATGAGCAGTTCTTC	CASSLGRDRGNEQFF
few	TRBJ2-1	TRBD2	TRBV27	TGTGCCAGCAGTCAGACTAGCGACCTATCCTACAATGAGCAGTTCTTC	CASSQTSDLSYNEQFF
-	TRBJ1-1	-	TRBV18	TGTGCCAGCTCACCACCAGGTGGCTCCGAAGCTTTCTTT	CASSPPGGSEAFF
-	TRBJ2-7	-	TRBV15	TGTGCCACCAGCAGAGACAGGGAGGTTCACGAGCAGTACTTC	CATSRDREVHEQYF
-	TRBJ1-2	-	TRBV15	TGTGCCACCAGCAGAGACTTACATGGCTACACCTTC	CATSRDLHGYTF
few	TRBJ2-7	TRBD2	TRBV6-6	TGTGCCAGCAGAGACCTTAGCGGGGGGTCCTACGAGCAGTACTTC	CASRDLSGGSYEQYF
-	TRBJ2-7	TRBD2	TRBV5-4	TGTGCCAGCAGCGAAGCGGGGTATAGCTCCTACGAGCAGTACTTC	CASSEAGYSSYEQYF
-	TRBJ1-6	-	TRBV9	TGTGCCAGCAGCTTCCAAGACAGGTACTCCTATAATTCACCCCTCCACTTT	CASSFQDRYSYNSPLHF
-	TRBJ2-1	TRBD1	TRBV14	TGTGCCAGCAGCCAAGATCCGGGACAGGCAAACAATGAGCAGTTCTTC	CASSQDPGQANNEQFF
-	TRBJ2-6	-	TRBV6-5	TGTGCCAGCAGGGAGGCGCCGGCTGGGGCCAACGTCCTGACTTTC	CASREAPAGANVLTF
few	TRBJ1-3	-	TRBV5-5	TGTGCCAGCAGCTTGTGGCCAGCACTCCAAAACACCATATATTTT	CASSLWPALQNTIYF